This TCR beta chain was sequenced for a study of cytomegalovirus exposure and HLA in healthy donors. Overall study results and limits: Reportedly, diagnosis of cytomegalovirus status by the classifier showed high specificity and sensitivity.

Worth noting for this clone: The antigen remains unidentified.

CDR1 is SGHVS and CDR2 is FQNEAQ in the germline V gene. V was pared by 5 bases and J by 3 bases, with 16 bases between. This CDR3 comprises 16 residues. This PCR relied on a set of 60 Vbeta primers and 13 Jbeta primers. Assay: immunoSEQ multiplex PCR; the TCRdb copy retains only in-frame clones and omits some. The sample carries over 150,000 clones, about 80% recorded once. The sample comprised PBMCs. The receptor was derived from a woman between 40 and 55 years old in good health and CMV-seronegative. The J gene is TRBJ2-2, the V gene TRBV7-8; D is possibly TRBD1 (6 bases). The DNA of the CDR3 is TGTGCCAGCAGCCAATATGACAGGTCGGACACCGGGGAGCTGTTTTTT. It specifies CASSQYDRSDTGELFF.